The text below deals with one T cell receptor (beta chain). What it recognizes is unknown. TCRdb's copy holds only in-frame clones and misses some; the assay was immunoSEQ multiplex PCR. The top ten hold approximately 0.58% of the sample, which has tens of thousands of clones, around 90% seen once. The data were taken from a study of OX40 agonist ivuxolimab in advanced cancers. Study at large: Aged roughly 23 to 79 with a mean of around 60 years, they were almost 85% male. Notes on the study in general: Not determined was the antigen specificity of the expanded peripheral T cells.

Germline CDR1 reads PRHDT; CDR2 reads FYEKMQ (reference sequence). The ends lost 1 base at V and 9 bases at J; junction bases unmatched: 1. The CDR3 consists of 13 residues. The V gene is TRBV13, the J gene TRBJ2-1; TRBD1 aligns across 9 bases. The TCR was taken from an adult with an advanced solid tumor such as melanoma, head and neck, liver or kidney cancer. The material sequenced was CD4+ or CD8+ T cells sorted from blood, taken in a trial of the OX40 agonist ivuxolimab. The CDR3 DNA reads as TGTGCCAGCAGCTTAGACAGGGGGCTTGAGCAGTTCTTC. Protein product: CASSLDRGLEQFF.